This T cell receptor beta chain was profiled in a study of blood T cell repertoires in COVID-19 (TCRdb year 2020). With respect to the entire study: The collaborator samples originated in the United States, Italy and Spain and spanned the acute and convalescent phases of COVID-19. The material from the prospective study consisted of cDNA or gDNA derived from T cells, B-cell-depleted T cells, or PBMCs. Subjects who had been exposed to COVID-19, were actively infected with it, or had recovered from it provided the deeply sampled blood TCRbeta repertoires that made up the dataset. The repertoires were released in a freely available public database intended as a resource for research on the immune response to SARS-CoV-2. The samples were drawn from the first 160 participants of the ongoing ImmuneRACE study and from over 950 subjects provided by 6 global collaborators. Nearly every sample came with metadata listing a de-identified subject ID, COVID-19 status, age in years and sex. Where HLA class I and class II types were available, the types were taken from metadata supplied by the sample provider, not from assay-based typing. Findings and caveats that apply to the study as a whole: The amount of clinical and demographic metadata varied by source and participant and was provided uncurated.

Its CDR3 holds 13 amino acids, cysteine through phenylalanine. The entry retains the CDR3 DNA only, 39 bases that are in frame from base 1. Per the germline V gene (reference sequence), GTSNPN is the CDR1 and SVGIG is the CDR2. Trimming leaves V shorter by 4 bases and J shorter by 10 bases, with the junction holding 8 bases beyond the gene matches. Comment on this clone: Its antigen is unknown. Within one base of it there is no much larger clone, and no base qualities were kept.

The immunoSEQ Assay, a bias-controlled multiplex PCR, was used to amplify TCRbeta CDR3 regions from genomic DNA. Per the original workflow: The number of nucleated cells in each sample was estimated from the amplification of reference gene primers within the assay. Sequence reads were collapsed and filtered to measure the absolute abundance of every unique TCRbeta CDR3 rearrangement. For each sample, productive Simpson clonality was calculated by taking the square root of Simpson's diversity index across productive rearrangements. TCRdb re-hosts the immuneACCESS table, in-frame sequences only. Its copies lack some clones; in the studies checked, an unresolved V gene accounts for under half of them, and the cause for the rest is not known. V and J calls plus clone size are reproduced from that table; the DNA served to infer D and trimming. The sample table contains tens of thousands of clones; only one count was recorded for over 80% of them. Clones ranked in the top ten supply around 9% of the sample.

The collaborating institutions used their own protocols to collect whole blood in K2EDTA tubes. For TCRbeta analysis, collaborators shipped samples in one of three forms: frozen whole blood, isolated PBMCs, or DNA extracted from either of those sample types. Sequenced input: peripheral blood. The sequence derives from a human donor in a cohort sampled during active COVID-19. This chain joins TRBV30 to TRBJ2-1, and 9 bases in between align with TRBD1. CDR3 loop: CAWNPDRGGEQFF. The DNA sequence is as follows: TGTGCCTGGAATCCGGACAGGGGAGGCGAGCAGTTCTTC. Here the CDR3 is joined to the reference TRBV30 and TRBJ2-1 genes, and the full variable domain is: SQTIHQWPATLVQPVGSPLSLECTVEGTSNPNLYWYRQAAGRGLQLLFYSVGIGQISSEVPQNLSASRPQDRQFILSSKKLLLSDSGFYLCAWNPDRGGEQFFGPGTRLTVL.